The TCR beta chain under discussion was sequenced for a study of CD8 T cells in ankylosing spondylitis. Whole-study results and caveats: It appeared that ankylosing spondylitis blood was characterized by a TCR beta motif of about 8 highly homologous variants.

There are 12 residues in the CDR3. V lost 5 bases and J lost 11, with 10 bases in between. As for this clonotype: No antigen is known for it.

MiXCR, run by TCRdb on the 5' RACE reads, gives a single entry per CDR3 protein. The table shows about 390,000 distinct CDR3 sequences, with 20% to 25% occurring only once. The sample was blood, either unsorted or a sorted T cell fraction (not recorded which). The V gene is TRBV12-3 or TRBV12-4, the J gene TRBJ1-6; D uncertain. The source of this sequence is a male donor with ankylosing spondylitis. The CDR3 DNA sequence: TGTGCCAGCAGTGCGACCCGGCCACCCCTCCACTTT. Residues: CASSATRPPLHF.